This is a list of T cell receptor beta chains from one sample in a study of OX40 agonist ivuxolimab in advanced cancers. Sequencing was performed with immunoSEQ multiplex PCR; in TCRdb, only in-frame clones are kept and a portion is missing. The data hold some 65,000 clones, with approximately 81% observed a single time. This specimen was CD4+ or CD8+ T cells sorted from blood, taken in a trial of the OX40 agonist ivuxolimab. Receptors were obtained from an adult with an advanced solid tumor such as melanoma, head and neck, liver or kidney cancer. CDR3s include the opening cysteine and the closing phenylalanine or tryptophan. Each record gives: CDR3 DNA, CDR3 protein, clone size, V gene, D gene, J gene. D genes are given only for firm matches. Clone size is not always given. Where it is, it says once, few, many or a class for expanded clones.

TGCGCCAGCAGCCAAGAGCTGAACGTAGACACCCGAGCCAAAAACATTCAGTACTTC | CASSQELNVDTRAKNIQYF | NA | TRBV4-1 | NA | TRBJ2-4
TGCAGTGCTTGGCGGGCTTTCTTT | CSAWRAFF | few | TRBV20-1 | NA | TRBJ1-1
TGTGCCAGCAGTGAACCCCTCAGGTCACCCCTCCACTTT | CASSEPLRSPLHF | NA | TRBV25-1 | NA | TRBJ1-6
TGTGCCAGCAGCTTAGCAGGTGTGCTCCTCCACTTT | CASSLAGVLLHF | NA | TRBV7-9 | NA | TRBJ1-6
TGCGCCAGCAGTGCTGGAAACACCATATATTTT | CASSAGNTIYF | few | TRBV10-2 | NA | TRBJ1-3
TGCGCCAGCAGCTTGGTTGGGGGGGGTCAGCCCCAGCATTTT | CASSLVGGGQPQHF | NA | TRBV5-1 | NA | TRBJ1-5
TGTGCCATCAGTGAGTCGGGGAATCCGACAGGTGCCTATGGCTACACCTTC | CAISESGNPTGAYGYTF | NA | TRBV10-3 | NA | TRBJ1-2
TGTGCCAGCTCAAGGTCTCGTGACCAGCCCCAGCATTTT | CASSRSRDQPQHF | NA | TRBV18 | NA | TRBJ1-5
TGTGCCAGCACTAACAGGGGCTGGAGCACTGAAGCTTTCTTT | CASTNRGWSTEAFF | NA | TRBV5-4 | TRBD1 | TRBJ1-1
TGTGCCAGCAGCCAAGAGGGGGGGCTCCAAGAGACCCAGTACTTC | CASSQEGGLQETQYF | NA | TRBV4-2 | NA | TRBJ2-5
TGTGCCAGCAGTTATGCGGGGGCGGGAACCGGGGAGCTGTTTTTT | CASSYAGAGTGELFF | NA | TRBV6-5 | NA | TRBJ2-2
TGTGCCAGCAAGGAAAGCCCGGGGCTTCCATATGGCTACACCTTC | CASKESPGLPYGYTF | few | TRBV6-1 | NA | TRBJ1-2
TGTGCTAGTGGTCCCCACGGGACCTCCCGATCAGGGTCTGGAAACACCATATATTTT | CASGPHGTSRSGSGNTIYF | few | TRBV12-5 | NA | TRBJ1-3
TGTGCCAGCAGCTTAGCTTCAGATACGCAGTATTTT | CASSLASDTQYF | NA | TRBV7-2 | NA | TRBJ2-3
TGTGCCAGCTCACCGAAGCGGCCAGGGGAGAACACTGAAGCTTTCTTT | CASSPKRPGENTEAFF | NA | TRBV18 | NA | TRBJ1-1
TGTGCCAGTAGATCCCCCAGGGCTAATAGCAATCAGCCCCAGCATTTT | CASRSPRANSNQPQHF | NA | TRBV19 | NA | TRBJ1-5
TGTGCCAGTAGTATAGGACAGGTATACCAGCCCCAGCATTTT | CASSIGQVYQPQHF | NA | TRBV19 | NA | TRBJ1-5
TGTGCCATTTCGGACAGGTACAATGAGCAGTTCTTC | CAISDRYNEQFF | once | TRBV19 | TRBD1 | TRBJ2-1
TGTGCCAGCAGCCCCACCCCAGGGAGCCTGGGGCCAGATACGCAGTATTTT | CASSPTPGSLGPDTQYF | NA | TRBV5-5 | NA | TRBJ2-3